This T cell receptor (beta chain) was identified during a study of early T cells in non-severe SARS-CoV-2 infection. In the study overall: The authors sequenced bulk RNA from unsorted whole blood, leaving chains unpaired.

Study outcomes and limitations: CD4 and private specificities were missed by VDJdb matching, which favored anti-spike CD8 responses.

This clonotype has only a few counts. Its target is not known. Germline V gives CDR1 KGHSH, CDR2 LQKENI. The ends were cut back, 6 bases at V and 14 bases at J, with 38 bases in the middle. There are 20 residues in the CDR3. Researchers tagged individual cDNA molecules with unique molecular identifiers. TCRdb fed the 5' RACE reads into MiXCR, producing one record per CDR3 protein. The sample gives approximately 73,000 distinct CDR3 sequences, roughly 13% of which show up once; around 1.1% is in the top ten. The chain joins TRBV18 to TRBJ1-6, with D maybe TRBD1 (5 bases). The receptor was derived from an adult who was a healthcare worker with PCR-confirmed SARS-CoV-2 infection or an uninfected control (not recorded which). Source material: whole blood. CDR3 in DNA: TGTGCCAGCTCCCAGACCGGGACGGCAAACACTCTTTCCTGGGTGAAATCCCTCCACTTT. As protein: CASSQTGTANTLSWVKSLHF.